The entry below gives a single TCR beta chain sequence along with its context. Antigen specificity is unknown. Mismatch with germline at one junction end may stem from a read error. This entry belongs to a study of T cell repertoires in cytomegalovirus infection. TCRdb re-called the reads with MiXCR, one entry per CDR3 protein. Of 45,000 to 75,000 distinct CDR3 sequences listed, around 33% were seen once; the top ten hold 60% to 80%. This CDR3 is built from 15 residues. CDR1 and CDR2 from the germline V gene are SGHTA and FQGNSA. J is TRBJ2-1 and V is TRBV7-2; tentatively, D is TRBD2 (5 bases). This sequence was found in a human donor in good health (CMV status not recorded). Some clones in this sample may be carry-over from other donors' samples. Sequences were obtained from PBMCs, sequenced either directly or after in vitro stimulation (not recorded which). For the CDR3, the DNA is TGTGCCAGCAGCCCGGAGGCCCCAACCTACAATGAGCAGTCCTTC. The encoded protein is CASSPEAPTYNEQSF.